What follows are 20 T cell receptor beta chains derived from one specimen sequenced in a study of blood T cell repertoires in COVID-19. The data were produced by immunoSEQ multiplex PCR, yet TCRdb's version contains in-frame clones alone and is incomplete. The sample records about 100,000 clones, about nine tenths being singletons. The sequencing sample was made of peripheral blood. Receptors were obtained from a human donor in a cohort sampled during active COVID-19.

The chain carries TRBV9 and TRBJ2-5; D uncertain. CDR1 and CDR2 from the germline V gene are SGDLS and YYNGEE. Between the trimmed V and J ends, which lost 4 bases and 5 bases, there was a span of 15 bases. The CDR3 runs 14 residues. CDR3 DNA sequence: TGTGCCAGCAGCCAGGCCGCCTTGTGGGAGACCCAGTACTTC. Translation gives CASSQAALWETQYF.

CDR3 region: CASSYDGAGPFF. In nucleotides, the CDR3 is TGTGCCAGCAGTTACGATGGGGCCGGGCCTTTCTTC. The chain links TRBV12-3 or TRBV12-4 to TRBJ2-1; TRBD1 might be the D (5 bases). V lost 4 bases to trimming and J lost 16 bases, with 17 bases between them. The CDR3 runs to 12 residues.

This chain joins TRBV7-8 and TRBJ1-2; possible D gene TRBD1, 5 bases. CDR1 and CDR2 from the germline V gene are SGHVS and FQNEAQ. V lost 5 bases to trimming and J lost 8 bases, with 15 bases between them. The CDR3 length is 13 residues. CDR3 region: CASSQAGVSGYTF. For the CDR3, the DNA is TGTGCCAGCAGCCAGGCGGGGGTAAGCGGCTACACCTTC.

This rearrangement joins TRBV19 to TRBJ1-4, with no clear D. Trimming pared 6 bases from V and 7 bases from J, leaving 6 bases between. CDR3 length: 11 residues. The germline gives CDR1 LNHDA, CDR2 SQIVND (reference sequence). CDR3 sequence reads: CASRSLEKLFF. The CDR3 coding sequence is TGTGCCAGTAGGTCCCTTGAAAAACTGTTTTTT.

The rearrangement links TRBV9 to TRBJ2-5, with D perhaps matching TRBD1 (6 bases). Germline V lookup: CDR1 SGDLS, CDR2 YYNGEE. The CDR3 length is 16 residues. V lost 3 bases and J 2 bases, leaving 17 bases between the germline ends. CDR3 DNA sequence: TGTGCCAGCAGCGCGGCCCTGGACAGACTACAAGAGACCCAGTACTTC. Translating gives CASSAALDRLQETQYF.

V gene TRBV5-1 combines with J gene TRBJ2-5, with 12 bases fitting TRBD1. CDR1 SGHRS and CDR2 YFSETQ come from the germline V gene. This CDR3 comprises 14 residues. After removal of 4 bases from V and 6 bases from J, the junction contained 4 bases not matched to a gene. CDR3 sequence (DNA): TGCGCCAGCAGCGTGGGACAGGGGGCGAAGACCCAGTACTTC. Protein product: CASSVGQGAKTQYF.

This rearrangement joins TRBV6-5 to TRBJ1-2; 8 bases are a match to TRBD1. CDR3 length: 13 amino acids. The V gene's germline CDR1 is MNHEY and CDR2 SVGAGI. V shed 6 bases, J shed 4 bases, and the junction held 4 bases outside the gene matches. The CDR3 is CASRRGQGYGYTF. The CDR3 DNA sequence: TGTGCCAGCAGACGCGGACAGGGCTATGGCTACACCTTC.

This rearrangement joins TRBV2 to TRBJ2-2; 8 nucleotides agree with TRBD1. V trimming: 6 bases; J trimming: 5 bases; junction bases outside the gene matches: 11. Germline V gives CDR1 SNHLY, CDR2 FYNNEI. The CDR3 contains 16 residues. CDR3 nucleotide sequence: TGTGCCAGCAGCGAAAGGCCAGGGGGCCGGACCGGGGAGCTGTTTTTT. Translation gives CASSERPGGRTGELFF.

The chain links TRBV2 to TRBJ2-1, with a weak D call TRBD1 (5 bases). The CDR3 has 15 residues. V gave up 4 bases and J gave up 6 bases, with 16 bases separating them. Germline CDR1 is SNHLY and CDR2 is FYNNEI. The CDR3: CASSASVGALNEQFF. CDR3 nucleotides: TGTGCCAGCAGTGCCTCTGTAGGGGCCCTCAATGAGCAGTTCTTC.

CDR3 bases: TGTGCCAGCAGTCTTTGGACAGGTGCCTACGAGCAGTACTTC. This gives the protein CASSLWTGAYEQYF. V and J are TRBV2 and TRBJ2-7; 7 bases match TRBD1. The V gene end was trimmed by 5 bases and the J gene end by 2 bases; junction bases not matched to a gene: 6. The CDR3 is 14 residues long. Germline V gene data show CDR1 as SNHLY and CDR2 as FYNNEI.

CDR3 loop: CASSLGGQFASGNTIYF. The CDR3 coding sequence is TGCGCCAGCAGCTTAGGGGGACAGTTCGCCTCTGGAAACACCATATATTTT. This rearrangement joins TRBV5-1 to TRBJ1-3; 7 bases are shared with TRBD1. Trimming at V came to 2 bases and at J to 0 bases, leaving 8 bases not matched to a gene. The CDR3 covers 17 residues. CDR1 and CDR2 from the germline V gene are SGHRS and YFSETQ.

The V call is TRBV18, the J call TRBJ2-1, with TRBD2 identical over 10 bases. CDR1 KGHSH and CDR2 LQKENI come from the germline V gene. This CDR3 contains 16 residues. Unmatched junction bases numbered 7, after V lost 4 bases and J lost 4 bases. In nucleotides, the CDR3 is TGTGCCAGCTCACGGTCTAGCGGGAGTGTTTACAATGAGCAGTTCTTC. The encoded protein is CASSRSSGSVYNEQFF.

Notes on this clone: The germline gene is not matched at one end of the junction; a read error may be the cause. The chain employs TRBV7-8 and TRBJ2-1; TRBD2 matches 7 bases. The CDR3 loop spans 16 amino acids. Germline V CDR1 and CDR2: SGHVS, FQNEAQ. In DNA form, the CDR3 reads TGTGCCAGCAGCTTACGGGCGGGGGAGTCCTTCAATGAGCAGTTCTTC. The encoded protein is CASSLRAGESFNEQFF. The full variable domain, rest sourced from reference TRBV7-8 and TRBJ2-1, is GAGVSQSPRYKVAKRGQDVALRCDPISGHVSLFWYQQALGQGPEFLTYFQNEAQLDKSGLPSDRFFAERPEGSVSTLKIQRTQQEDSAVYLCASSLRAGESFNEQFFGPGTRLTVL.

V gene TRBV5-1 combines with J gene TRBJ2-1; TRBD2 agrees at 8 bases. The CDR3 is made up of 16 amino acids. Germline CDR1 reads SGHRS; CDR2 reads YFSETQ. Germline trimming cut 0 bases from V and 3 bases from J; bases unmatched to any gene: 5. In DNA form, the CDR3 reads TGCGCCAGCAGCTTGGCCCCAAGCGGGAGCTACAATGAGCAGTTCTTC. Its translation: CASSLAPSGSYNEQFF. Full variable domain (remainder filled in from reference TRBV5-1 and TRBJ2-1): KAGVTQTPRYLIKTRGQQVTLSCSPISGHRSVSWYQQTPGQGLQFLFEYFSETQRNKGNFPGRFSGRQFSNSRSEMNVSTLELGDSALYLCASSLAPSGSYNEQFFGPGTRLTVL.

The chain recombines TRBV6-5 with TRBJ1-5; 10 bases align to TRBD1. This CDR3 spans 15 amino acids. Trimming took 7 bases from V and 3 from J; bases not matched to a gene: 6. CDR1 is MNHEY and CDR2 is SVGAGI in the germline V gene. CDR3 in DNA: TGTGCCAGCAAGCGGGACAGGGGAGACAATCAGCCCCAGCATTTT. The encoded protein is CASKRDRGDNQPQHF.

The chain recombines TRBV18 with TRBJ2-5; perhaps TRBD2 as D (5 bases). CDR1 and CDR2 from the germline V gene are KGHSH and LQKENI. Deletions cut 0 bases from V and 5 bases from J, with 13 bases between. The CDR3 covers 15 residues. CDR3 sequence reads: CASSPPGLPGETQYF. In DNA, the CDR3 is TGTGCCAGCTCACCACCCGGACTCCCCGGGGAGACCCAGTACTTC.

V gene TRBV7-6 combines with J gene TRBJ1-4; 7 positions match TRBD1. The length of the CDR3 is 16 residues. CDR1 and CDR2 (germline): SGHVS, FNYEAQ. The V and J ends lost 1 base and 5 bases, in that order; junction bases with no gene match: 7. CDR3 DNA sequence: TGTGCCAGCAGCTTAGGGGCGACAGGGCCGAATGAAAAACTGTTTTTT. Residues: CASSLGATGPNEKLFF.

CDR3 residues: CASSSTGGGYEQYF. In nucleotides, the CDR3 is TGTGCCAGCAGCTCGACAGGGGGGGGCTACGAGCAGTACTTC. The V gene is TRBV7-8, the J gene TRBJ2-7, with 9 bases matching TRBD1. CDR3 length equals 14 residues. Germline CDR1 SGHVS, CDR2 FQNEAQ. J lost 3 bases, V lost 4 bases, and 4 bases had no gene match.

The J gene is TRBJ2-7, the V gene TRBV11-2; TRBD2 matches at 10 bases. The V gene's germline CDR1 is SGHAT and CDR2 FQNNGV. The ends lost 1 base at V and 1 base at J; junction bases unmatched: 1. The CDR3 has 15 amino acids. DNA for the CDR3: TGTGCCAGCAGCTTAGGTAGCGGGGGGTCCTACGAGCAGTACTTC. Translating gives CASSLGSGGSYEQYF.

The rearrangement uses TRBV27 and TRBJ1-6; possible D gene TRBD1, 5 bases. Germline CDR1 is MNHEY and CDR2 is SMNVEV (reference sequence). The V gene lost 8 bases and the J gene lost 9 bases, with 17 bases spanning the gap. CDR3 length: 14 residues. CDR3 in amino acids: CASAMSRVGSPLHF. In DNA, the CDR3 is TGTGCCAGCGCCATGAGCAGGGTCGGTTCACCCCTCCACTTT.